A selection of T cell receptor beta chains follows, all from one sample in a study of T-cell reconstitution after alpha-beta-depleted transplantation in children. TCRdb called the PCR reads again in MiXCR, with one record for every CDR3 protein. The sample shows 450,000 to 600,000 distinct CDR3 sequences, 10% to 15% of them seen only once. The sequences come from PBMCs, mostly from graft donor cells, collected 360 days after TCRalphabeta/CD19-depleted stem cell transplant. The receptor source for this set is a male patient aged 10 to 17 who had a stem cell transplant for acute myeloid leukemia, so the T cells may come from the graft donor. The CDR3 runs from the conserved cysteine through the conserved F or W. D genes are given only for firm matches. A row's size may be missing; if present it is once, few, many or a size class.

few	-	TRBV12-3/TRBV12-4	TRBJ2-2	CASTGVWDAGELFF	TGTGCCAGCACCGGCGTTTGGGACGCCGGGGAGCTGTTTTTT
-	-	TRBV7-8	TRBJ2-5	CASTTQGPETQYF	TGTGCCAGTACTACCCAGGGGCCAGAGACCCAGTACTTC
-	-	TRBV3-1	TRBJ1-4	CASSQVEKLFF	TGTGCCAGCAGCCAAGTTGAAAAACTGTTTTTT
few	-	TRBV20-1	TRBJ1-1	CSARDWSGPNTEAFF	TGCAGTGCTAGAGATTGGTCAGGGCCGAACACTGAAGCTTTCTTT
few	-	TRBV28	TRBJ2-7	CASSRLRTSTYEQYF	TGTGCCAGCAGCCGACTTAGGACCAGTACCTACGAGCAGTACTTC
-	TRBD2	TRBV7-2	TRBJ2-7	CASSLQTSGILYEQYF	TGTGCCAGCAGCCTACAGACTAGCGGGATTCTCTACGAGCAGTACTTC
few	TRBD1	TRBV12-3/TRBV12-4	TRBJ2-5	CASSPHPGQGTQYF	TGTGCCAGCAGTCCCCACCCGGGACAGGGAACCCAGTACTTC
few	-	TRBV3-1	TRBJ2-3	CASSPGNPDTQYF	TGTGCCAGCAGCCCTGGGAACCCAGATACGCAGTATTTT
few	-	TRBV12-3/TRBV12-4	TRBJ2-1	CASSPPPLANEQFF	TGTGCCAGCAGCCCCCCCCCCTTAGCGAATGAGCAGTTCTTC
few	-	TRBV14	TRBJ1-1	CASSPLKYFTGRAEAFF	TGTGCCAGCAGCCCGTTAAAATACTTCACAGGGAGGGCTGAAGCTTTCTTT
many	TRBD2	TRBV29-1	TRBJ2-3	CSVEPGRSTDTQYF	TGCAGCGTTGAACCCGGGAGGTCCACAGATACGCAGTATTTT
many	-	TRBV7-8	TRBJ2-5	CASSFRLVTEETQYF	TGTGCCAGCAGCTTCCGACTAGTGACCGAAGAGACCCAGTACTTC
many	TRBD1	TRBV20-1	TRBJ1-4	CSARSPPTGTPNEKLFF	TGCAGTGCTAGGAGCCCACCGACAGGGACGCCTAATGAAAAACTGTTTTTT
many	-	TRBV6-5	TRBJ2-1	CASSRDFSSNEQFF	TGTGCCAGCTCACGGGACTTCTCATCCAATGAGCAGTTCTTC
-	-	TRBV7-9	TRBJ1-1	CASSLVEGLNTEAFF	TGTGCCAGCAGCTTAGTGGAGGGTTTGAACACTGAAGCTTTCTTT
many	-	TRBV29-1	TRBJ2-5	CSVVNRPGQETQYF	TGCAGCGTTGTTAATAGACCTGGCCAAGAGACCCAGTACTTC
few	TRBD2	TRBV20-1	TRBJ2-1	CSASFGRALIGQFF	TGCAGTGCTAGTTTCGGGAGGGCCCTCATTGGGCAGTTCTTC
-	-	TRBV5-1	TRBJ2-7	CASSTDSFLDEQYF	TGCGCCAGCAGCACGGACAGTTTTCTCGACGAGCAGTACTTC
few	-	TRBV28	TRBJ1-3	CASSNRGGTGNTIYF	TGTGCCAGCAGTAACAGAGGGGGGACTGGAAACACCATATATTTT
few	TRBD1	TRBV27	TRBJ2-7	CASGTGTGSYEQYF	TGTGCCAGCGGGACCGGGACAGGGAGCTACGAGCAGTACTTC
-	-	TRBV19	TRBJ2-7	CASSIGREQYF	TGTGCCAGTAGTATTGGGAGAGAGCAGTACTTC
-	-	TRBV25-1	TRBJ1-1	CASNVGTEAFF	TGTGCCAGCAATGTAGGAACCGAAGCTTTCTTT
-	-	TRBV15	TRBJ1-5	CATSRDRELEPQHF	TGTGCCACCAGCAGAGATAGGGAATTGGAGCCCCAGCATTTT
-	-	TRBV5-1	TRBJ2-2	CASSTPGDPGGELFF	TGCGCCAGCAGTACACCGGGCGACCCCGGCGGGGAGCTGTTTTTT
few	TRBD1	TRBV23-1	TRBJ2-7	CASSQSKGTGTGSYEQYF	TGCGCCAGCAGTCAATCGAAGGGCACCGGGACAGGCTCCTACGAGCAGTACTTC
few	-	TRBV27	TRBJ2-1	CASSTLSGSPNEQFF	TGTGCCAGCAGTACCCTTTCGGGGTCCCCCAATGAGCAGTTCTTC
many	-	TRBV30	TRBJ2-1	CAWSRQGDDEQFF	TGTGCCTGGAGTCGGCAGGGTGATGATGAGCAGTTCTTC
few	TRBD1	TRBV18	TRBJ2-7	CASSPNNRGYSYEQYF	TGTGCCAGCTCACCAAACAACAGGGGATACTCCTACGAGCAGTACTTC
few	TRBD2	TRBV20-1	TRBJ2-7	CSAREGAGGDYEQYF	TGCAGTGCTAGAGAAGGAGCGGGGGGTGACTACGAGCAGTACTTC
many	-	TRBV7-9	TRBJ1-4	CASSFRDEKLFF	TGTGCCAGCAGCTTTAGAGATGAAAAACTGTTTTTT
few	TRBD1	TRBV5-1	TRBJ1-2	CASSLVTGRNYGYTF	TGCGCCAGCAGCCTGGTGACAGGGCGTAACTATGGCTACACCTTC
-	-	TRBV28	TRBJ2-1	CASSILEVNEQFF	TGTGCCAGCAGCATACTAGAGGTCAATGAGCAGTTCTTC
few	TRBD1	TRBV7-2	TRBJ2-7	CASSSQGLDYEQYF	TGTGCCAGCAGCTCACAGGGGCTGGACTACGAGCAGTACTTC
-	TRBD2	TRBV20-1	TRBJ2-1	CSVRAGDIDNEQFF	TGCAGTGTTAGGGCGGGAGACATCGACAATGAGCAGTTCTTC
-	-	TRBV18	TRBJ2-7	CASSPRKLEAHEQYF	TGTGCCAGCTCACCGCGAAAACTAGAAGCCCACGAGCAGTACTTC
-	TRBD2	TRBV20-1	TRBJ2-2	CSASRPLLAGVRGGELFF	TGCAGTGCTTCCCGACCCCTACTAGCGGGGGTGAGAGGCGGGGAGCTGTTTTTT
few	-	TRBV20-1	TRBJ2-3	CSAERGGADTQYF	TGCAGTGCAGAGAGGGGGGGCGCAGATACGCAGTATTTT